The 17 T cell receptor beta chains listed next were all sequenced from one sample in a study of early T cells in non-severe SARS-CoV-2 infection. TCRdb re-called the 5' RACE reads with MiXCR, one entry per CDR3 protein. Of around 83,000 distinct CDR3 sequences listed, 8.5% to 12% were seen once; the top ten hold approximately 8%. This material consisted of whole blood, taken at baseline. The receptors shown here come from an adult who was a healthcare worker with PCR-confirmed SARS-CoV-2 infection or an uninfected control (not recorded which).

There are a few counts of this clonotype. V and J are TRBV20-1 and TRBJ2-7; D perhaps matches TRBD1 (6 bases). The germline V gene has CDR1 DFQATT and CDR2 SNEGSKA (reference sequence). The CDR3 covers 13 residues. Trimming left V 6 bases short and J 2 bases short, with 14 bases between. CDR3 region: CSAAPGQTYEQYF. The CDR3 DNA is TGCAGTGCCGCTCCGGGACAAACCTACGAGCAGTACTTC.

The rearrangement joins TRBV21-1 to TRBJ2-1; the table's D gene call, TRBD1, was not cross checked with the DNA. TRBV21-1 is tagged as a pseudogene. The CDR3 length is 16 residues. This CDR3 reads CASSRYDRGGYNEQFF. As DNA, the CDR3 is TGTGCCAGCAGCAGATACGACAGGGGGGGTTACAATGAGCAGTTCTTC.

This clonotype occurred a few times. V and J are TRBV24-1 and TRBJ2-7, with 7 bases identical to TRBD1. In germline, CDR1 is KGHDR, CDR2 SFDVKD. V dropped 3 bases and J dropped 2; count of bases not matched to a gene: 12. This CDR3 region has 17 residues. DNA for the CDR3: TGTGCCACCAGTGATGGGGGACAGCAACAATCACCCTACGAGCAGTACTTC. Its translation: CATSDGGQQQSPYEQYF.

This rearrangement joins TRBV28 to TRBJ2-1; D remains ambiguous. Per the germline V gene, CDR1 is MDHEN and CDR2 is SYDVKM. CDR3 length equals 13 residues. The CDR3 DNA reads TGTGCTGCCCAGGCCCGGGCCATCAATGAGCAGTTCTTC. Amino acid sequence: CAAQARAINEQFF.

In its sample, this clonotype was seen a few times. Its ends do not fully match the called genes, so a read error is possible. The CDR3 reads CATSLWGGRREQYF. CDR3 bases: TGTGCCACCAGCCTCTGGGGCGGCCGGCGGGAGCAGTACTTC. The chain joins TRBV5-4 to TRBJ2-7; possible D gene TRBD1, 5 bases. Germline V gene sequence: CDR1 SGHNT, CDR2 YYREEE (reference sequence). The CDR3 has 14 residues.

The gene calls are TRBV4-1 and TRBJ2-3; 8 bases line up with TRBD2. The CDR3 has 17 residues. V trimming: 0 bases; J trimming: 1 base; junction bases outside the gene matches: 6. Germline V gives CDR1 MGHRA, CDR2 YSYEKL. The CDR3 coding sequence is TGCGCCAGCAGCCAAGATCGAGCGGGAGTGGGCACAGATACGCAGTATTTT. This translates into CASSQDRAGVGTDTQYF.

In this sample, this clonotype turned up many times. The rearrangement uses TRBV7-2 and TRBJ2-1; no definite D call. Germline CDR1 is SGHTA and CDR2 is FQGNSA. V was cut by 1 base and J by 7 bases, with 11 bases left in between. This CDR3 has 14 residues. The CDR3 loop is CASSLVGATNEQFF. DNA for the CDR3: TGTGCCAGCAGCTTAGTGGGCGCTACGAATGAGCAGTTCTTC.

This clonotype was counted a few times. V is TRBV12-3 or TRBV12-4 and J is TRBJ1-1, with D perhaps matching TRBD1 (5 bases). Trimming removed 8 bases at V and 7 bases at J, with 14 bases between. The CDR3 is made up of 12 amino acids. CDR3 amino acids: CASLRGNVEAFF. CDR3 sequence (DNA): TGTGCCAGCCTGAGGGGAAACGTTGAAGCTTTCTTT.

This clonotype occurred a few times. This chain connects TRBV25-1 to TRBJ2-4; D is undetermined. There are 13 residues in the CDR3. Germline V gene data show CDR1 as MGHDK and CDR2 as SYGVNS. The DNA of the CDR3 is TGTGCTCGGCTTCAGGTAGCCAAAAACATTCAGTACTTC. The encoded protein is CARLQVAKNIQYF.

This chain links TRBV6-2 or TRBV6-3 with TRBJ2-2; no clear D gene. CDR3 length: 11 residues. The germline V and J ends were trimmed by 2 bases and 11 bases, with 6 bases remaining between them. Germline V lookup: CDR1 MNHEY, CDR2 SVGEGT. CDR3 DNA sequence: TGTGCCAGCAGTTACCTCCTAGAGCTGTTTTTT. The encoded protein is CASSYLLELFF.

With respect to this clonotype: A much larger clone lies one base from this, so it may be a read error. Here the CDR3 omits its conserved ending phenylalanine or tryptophan, so a read error is the likely source. This chain links TRBV12-3 or TRBV12-4 with TRBJ2-3; D unclear. The CDR3 sequence is 11 residues long. V gave up 6 bases and J gave up 2 bases, with 3 bases separating them. The CDR3 DNA reads TGTGCCAGCAGCCCCACAGATACGCAGTATTTA. It codes for CASSPTDTQYL.

This chain links TRBV3-1 with TRBJ2-1; 9 positions match TRBD1. The V segment lost 5 bases and the J segment 8 bases; nucleotides outside the gene matches: 7. CDR3 length equals 14 residues. Germline lookup yields CDR1 LGHDT and CDR2 YNNKEL (reference sequence). The CDR3 DNA follows: TGTGCCAGCAGCTTGACAGGGGGTCTCTATGAGCAGTTCTTC. Translation: CASSLTGGLYEQFF.

The rearrangement uses TRBV20-1 and TRBJ2-1; 12 nucleotides agree with TRBD2. Germline-derived CDR1 and CDR2 are DFQATT and SNEGSKA (reference sequence). With 3 bases clipped from V and 8 bases from J, the junction kept 11 bases outside the gene matches. The CDR3 is made up of 16 amino acids. CDR3 loop: CSASRLAGGPDDEQFF. CDR3 coding DNA: TGCAGTGCTAGTCGGCTAGCGGGAGGGCCTGATGATGAGCAGTTCTTC.

The chain links TRBV15 to TRBJ2-7, with D possibly called TRBD1 or TRBD2 (5 bases each). The V end lost 4 bases, the J end lost 3 bases, and 16 bases lay between the germline ends. Looked up from germline, CDR1 is LNHNV and CDR2 is YYDKDF (reference sequence). This CDR3 contains 15 residues. The CDR3 region is CATSTARGASYEQYF. The CDR3, as DNA: TGTGCCACCAGCACCGCCAGAGGGGCCAGCTACGAGCAGTACTTC.

The rearrangement uses TRBV28 and TRBJ1-5, with D uncertain. Trimming removed 6 bases at V and 2 bases at J, with 14 bases between. The CDR3 sequence is 15 residues long. Germline CDR1 MDHEN, CDR2 SYDVKM. CDR3 DNA sequence: TGTGCCAGCAGCCCCGGGCAGCTTGGCAATCAGCCCCAGCATTTT. Protein product: CASSPGQLGNQPQHF.

This clonotype was recorded at least ten times. The rearrangement joins TRBV7-9 to TRBJ2-5; 8 bases agree with TRBD2. V shed 7 bases, J shed 1 base, and the junction held 5 bases outside the gene matches. This CDR3 spans 14 amino acids. Germline assignment: CDR1 SEHNR and CDR2 FQNEAQ (reference sequence). Written as DNA, the CDR3 is TGTGCCAGCACTGCCGGGAGGGCCCAAGAGACCCAGTACTTC. Amino acid sequence: CASTAGRAQETQYF. Full variable domain (rest looked up from reference TRBV7-9 and TRBJ2-5): DTGVSQNPRHKITKRGQNVTFRCDPISEHNRLYWYRQTLGQGPEFLTYFQNEAQLEKSRLLSDRFSAERPKGSFSTLEIQRTEQGDSAMYLCASTAGRAQETQYFGPGTRLLVL.

There are many counts of this clonotype. V gene TRBV11-1 combines with J gene TRBJ2-1; the match to TRBD1 covers 7 bases. Germline V lookup: CDR1 SGHAT, CDR2 FQDESV (reference sequence). The CDR3 extends over 15 amino acids. With 5 bases clipped from V and 3 bases from J, the junction kept 7 bases outside the gene matches. DNA of the CDR3: TGTGCCAGCAGCGAAGAAGGGGGCCGCTACAATGAGCAGTTCTTC. This gives the protein CASSEEGGRYNEQFF.